Shown below are 16 T cell receptor beta chains from a single sample sequenced in a study of early T cells in non-severe SARS-CoV-2 infection. TCRdb used MiXCR to reprocess the 5' RACE reads, holding one entry per CDR3 protein. The table lists more than 90,000 distinct CDR3 sequences, roughly an eighth of them singletons, with under 2.5% in the top ten. What was sequenced was whole blood. Every receptor here comes from an adult who was a healthcare worker with PCR-confirmed SARS-CoV-2 infection or an uninfected control (not recorded which).

The chain links TRBV3-1 to TRBJ1-2; TRBD1 matches at 12 bases. There are 15 residues in the CDR3. J was trimmed by 4 bases and V by 4 bases; bases with no gene match: 4. Germline V gives CDR1 LGHDT, CDR2 YNNKEL (reference sequence). This chain's CDR3 is CASSPGTGGAYGYTF. The DNA of the CDR3 is TGTGCCAGCAGCCCCGGGACAGGGGGCGCCTATGGCTACACCTTC.

The chain employs TRBV5-4 and TRBJ2-3, with 10 bases matching TRBD1. Trimming at V came to 2 bases and at J to 4 bases, leaving 10 bases not matched to a gene. The CDR3 contains 17 residues. From germline, CDR1 is SGHNT and CDR2 YYREEE (reference sequence). The CDR3 DNA reads as TGTGCCAGCAGCTTTCGCCTCCGGGACAGGGGATCAGATACGCAGTATTTT. Residues: CASSFRLRDRGSDTQYF.

In its sample, this clonotype was seen a few times. This sequence joins TRBV5-1 and TRBJ2-7; 7 bases align to TRBD1. Germline assignment: CDR1 SGHRS and CDR2 YFSETQ. The CDR3 spans 13 residues. V gave up 3 bases and J gave up 3 bases; unmatched junction bases: 3. CDR3 sequence (DNA): TGCGCCAGCAGCTCGACAGGGCTCTACGAGCAGTACTTC. It encodes CASSSTGLYEQYF.

The sample holds many counts of this clonotype. This sequence joins TRBV6-2 or TRBV6-3 and TRBJ1-1; the D is unclear. The CDR3 sequence is 14 residues long. The V end lost 0 bases, the J end lost 1 base, and 6 bases lay between the germline ends. Germline V CDR1 and CDR2: MNHEY, SVGEGT. The CDR3 DNA sequence: TGTGCCAGCAGTTACTCAGAGGGGAACACTGAAGCTTTCTTT. Protein: CASSYSEGNTEAFF.

This clonotype came up many times. The V call is TRBV5-4, the J call TRBJ2-4, with D uncertain. Germline CDR1 is SGHNT and CDR2 is YYREEE (reference sequence). Trimming took 4 bases from V and 5 from J, leaving 10 bases between them. The CDR3 contains 13 residues. CDR3 nucleotide sequence: TGTGCCAGCAGCCATGAGAACCAAAACATTCAGTACTTC. Protein: CASSHENQNIQYF.

This clonotype came up many times. The chain uses TRBV2 and TRBJ1-1; TRBD1 might be the D (6 bases). CDR1 SNHLY and CDR2 FYNNEI come from the germline V gene. V was pared by 3 bases and J by 5 bases, with 10 bases between. This CDR3 region has 13 residues. The CDR3 DNA sequence: TGTGCCAGCAGTGACAGGGGCAGGACTGAAGCTTTCTTT. Translation: CASSDRGRTEAFF.

V is TRBV29-1 and J is TRBJ2-1; the match to TRBD1 covers 9 bases. The trim removed 0 bases at V and 9 bases at J, leaving 9 bases unmatched. Germline V gives CDR1 SQVTM, CDR2 ANQGSEA. This CDR3 comprises 15 residues. CDR3 protein: CSVEDKTGGFGEQFF. The CDR3 nucleotides read TGCAGCGTTGAAGATAAAACAGGGGGCTTTGGTGAGCAGTTCTTC.

The chain combines TRBV6-1 with TRBJ1-6, with D tentatively TRBD1 (5 bases). The CDR3 is 14 residues long. Germline assignment: CDR1 MNHNS and CDR2 SASEGT. The V gene lost 2 bases and the J gene lost 10 bases, with 12 bases spanning the gap. CDR3 coding DNA: TGTGCCAGCAGTGAAAGGGGTGGCGGGTCACCCCTCCACTTT. It translates to CASSERGGGSPLHF.

This clonotype was recorded a few times. This chain links TRBV11-2 with TRBJ2-5, with unresolved D. V was shortened by 3 bases and J by 5 bases, with 10 bases between the two germline ends. This CDR3 is 13 amino acids long. CDR1 SGHAT and CDR2 FQNNGV come from the germline V gene. CDR3: CASSLSSLETQYF. DNA of the CDR3: TGTGCCAGCAGCTTGAGCTCCCTGGAGACCCAGTACTTC.

About this clonotype itself: This may arise from a read error, as a much more abundant clone is one base away. The rearrangement joins TRBV11-2 to TRBJ2-3; perhaps D is TRBD1 or TRBD2 (7 bases each). Germline assignment: CDR1 SGHAT and CDR2 FQNNGV. This CDR3 has 16 amino acids. Trimming pared 5 bases from V and 4 bases from J, leaving 19 bases between. The CDR3 region is CASSRVQGGGSDTQYF. CDR3 in DNA: TGTGCCAGCAGCCGCGTACAGGGAGGGGGCTCAGATACGCAGTATTTT.

This clonotype appeared a few times. This chain uses TRBV20-1 with TRBJ2-7, with D possibly called TRBD1 or TRBD2 (7 bases each). Germline V gene sequence: CDR1 DFQATT, CDR2 SNEGSKA (reference sequence). Trimming shortened V by 2 bases and J by 6 bases, and 17 bases separated the two germline ends. The CDR3 is 14 residues long. The CDR3 loop reads CSARSSPGGGEQYF. The CDR3 nucleotides read TGCAGTGCTAGATCCTCCCCAGGGGGGGGCGAGCAGTACTTC.

This chain uses TRBV28 with TRBJ1-4; a weak D match, TRBD1 (6 bases). Trimming left V 5 bases short and J 4 bases short, with 8 bases between. The CDR3 is 13 amino acids. Germline V gene data show CDR1 as MDHEN and CDR2 as SYDVKM. CDR3 residues: CASSPDSNEKLFF. In nucleotides, the CDR3 is TGTGCCAGCAGTCCGGACAGTAATGAAAAACTGTTTTTT.

This clonotype was detected many times. The chain uses TRBV7-2 and TRBJ2-7; D remains unclear. V lost 0 bases to trimming and J lost 6 bases, with 12 bases between them. In germline, CDR1 is SGHTA, CDR2 FQGNSA. The CDR3 length is 14 residues. Here the CDR3 reads CASSLARGNREQYF. The DNA of the CDR3 is TGTGCCAGCAGCTTAGCGCGTGGGAATCGCGAGCAGTACTTC.

This clonotype appeared a few times. The V and J genes are TRBV20-1 and TRBJ2-1, with 7 bases lining up with TRBD1. The germline gives CDR1 DFQATT, CDR2 SNEGSKA (reference sequence). This CDR3 is 17 amino acids long. J was trimmed by 9 bases and V by 0 bases; bases with no gene match: 17. CDR3 sequence reads: CSARDPQGDPPGGEQFF. The CDR3 DNA follows: TGCAGTGCTAGAGATCCTCAGGGGGACCCGCCGGGCGGTGAGCAGTTCTTC.

This clonotype was observed a few times. V is TRBV5-1 and J is TRBJ2-3, with a possible D match to TRBD1 (6 bases). The CDR3 length is 14 residues. Germline CDR1 and CDR2: SGHRS and YFSETQ. The V end was cut by 0 bases, the J end by 5 bases, with 10 bases between. CDR3 DNA: TGCGCCAGCAGCTTGGGGGGGCGTGGAGATACGCAGTATTTT. Its protein is CASSLGGRGDTQYF.

The sample holds a few counts of this clonotype. This chain joins TRBV7-2 and TRBJ2-1; possibly TRBD1 or TRBD2 for D (5 bases each). CDR1 SGHTA and CDR2 FQGNSA come from the germline V gene. The CDR3 runs 17 residues. V lost 3 bases, J lost 3 bases, and 18 bases lay in between. The CDR3 coding sequence is TGTGCCAGCAGCTTCCGGACACCGGGATCTAACTACAATGAGCAGTTCTTC. Translating it yields CASSFRTPGSNYNEQFF.